The 8 T cell receptor beta chains listed next were all sequenced from one sample in a study of graft-versus-host responses after intestinal transplantation. Antigen specificity for these receptors is unknown. Method: immunoSEQ multiplex PCR; TCRdb's copy keeps in-frame clones and lacks some. The table has around 90,000 clones, roughly 93% seen once. This specimen was unstimulated CD8+ T cells sorted from spleen or lymph node cells, taken before intestinal transplant. Receptors originate from a human donor who received an intestinal transplant.

The chain joins TRBV7-9 to TRBJ1-1; TRBD1 aligns across 7 bases. The ends lost 5 bases at V and 7 bases at J; junction bases unmatched: 10. The CDR3 extends over 14 amino acids. The germline gives CDR1 SEHNR, CDR2 FQNEAQ (reference sequence). The CDR3 DNA reads as TGTGCCAGCAGCCCGCCCGGACAGGCTTTTGAAGCTTTCTTT. The encoded protein is CASSPPGQAFEAFF.

This sequence joins TRBV5-1 and TRBJ2-2, with TRBD2 identical over 11 bases. This CDR3 is built from 19 residues. The V segment lost 0 bases and the J segment 0 bases; nucleotides outside the gene matches: 7. CDR1 SGHRS and CDR2 YFSETQ come from the germline V gene. DNA of the CDR3: TGCGCCAGCAGCTTGGAGTTTAGCGGGAGGGCCGCGAACACCGGGGAGCTGTTTTTT. It specifies CASSLEFSGRAANTGELFF.

This sequence joins TRBV5-6 and TRBJ2-7, with 8 bases identical to TRBD2. CDR1 SGHDT and CDR2 YYEEEE come from the germline V gene. CDR3 length: 15 amino acids. V lost 4 bases and J lost 2; bases outside the gene matches: 8. The CDR3 is CASSALAGSPYEQYF. The CDR3 DNA follows: TGTGCCAGCAGCGCGTTAGCGGGGTCGCCCTACGAGCAGTACTTC.

The chain joins TRBV5-6 to TRBJ1-1; D remains unclear. Between the trimmed V and J ends, which lost 5 bases and 4 bases, there was a span of 12 bases. Per the germline V gene, CDR1 is SGHDT and CDR2 is YYEEEE. This CDR3 comprises 13 residues. The CDR3 nucleotides are TGTGCCAGCAGTGGAAGGGAGGTCACTGAAGCTTTCTTT. Its translation: CASSGREVTEAFF.

The rearrangement links TRBV19 to TRBJ2-1; 11 positions match TRBD2. V shed 5 bases, J shed 2 bases, and the junction held 2 bases outside the gene matches. This CDR3 spans 15 amino acids. Germline-derived CDR1 and CDR2 are LNHDA and SQIVND (reference sequence). The DNA of the CDR3 is TGTGCCAGTAGTTCGGGACTAGCGGCCTACAATGAGCAGTTCTTC. Translation gives CASSSGLAAYNEQFF. The variable domain in full, completed from reference TRBV19 and TRBJ2-1, reads DGGITQSPKYLFRKEGQNVTLSCEQNLNHDAMYWYRQDPGQGLRLIYYSQIVNDFQKGDIAEGYSVSREKKESFPLTVTSAQKNPTAFYLCASSSGLAAYNEQFFGPGTRLTVL.

The rearrangement joins TRBV5-1 to TRBJ1-5, with unresolved D. The germline gives CDR1 SGHRS, CDR2 YFSETQ. CDR3 length: 13 residues. Trimming removed 0 bases from V and 6 bases from J, with 7 bases in between. The CDR3 DNA sequence: TGCGCCAGCAGCTTGGCCTCGGGTCAGCCCCAGCATTTT. Translated: CASSLASGQPQHF. Drawing the rest from reference TRBV5-1 and TRBJ1-5, the complete variable domain is KAGVTQTPRYLIKTRGQQVTLSCSPISGHRSVSWYQQTPGQGLQFLFEYFSETQRNKGNFPGRFSGRQFSNSRSEMNVSTLELGDSALYLCASSLASGQPQHFGDGTRLSIL.

The V gene is TRBV5-1, the J gene TRBJ1-2, with 7 bases identical to TRBD1. The CDR3 runs 14 residues. CDR1 is SGHRS and CDR2 is YFSETQ in the germline V gene. The J segment lost 2 bases and the V segment lost 4 bases, leaving 5 bases of the junction unmatched. The CDR3 sequence: CASSAGQMNYGYTF. The CDR3 region has the DNA TGCGCCAGCAGCGCGGGACAGATGAACTATGGCTACACCTTC. Full variable domain (rest looked up from reference TRBV5-1 and TRBJ1-2): KAGVTQTPRYLIKTRGQQVTLSCSPISGHRSVSWYQQTPGQGLQFLFEYFSETQRNKGNFPGRFSGRQFSNSRSEMNVSTLELGDSALYLCASSAGQMNYGYTFGSGTRLTVV.

The chain has TRBV27 and TRBJ1-6, with 8 bases lining up with TRBD1. This CDR3 has 15 residues. CDR1 MNHEY and CDR2 SMNVEV come from the germline V gene (reference sequence). Unmatched junction bases numbered 8, after V lost 6 bases and J lost 7 bases. Here the CDR3 reads CASRPTGVVNSPLHF. As DNA, the CDR3 is TGTGCCAGCAGACCGACAGGGGTGGTAAATTCACCCCTCCACTTT.